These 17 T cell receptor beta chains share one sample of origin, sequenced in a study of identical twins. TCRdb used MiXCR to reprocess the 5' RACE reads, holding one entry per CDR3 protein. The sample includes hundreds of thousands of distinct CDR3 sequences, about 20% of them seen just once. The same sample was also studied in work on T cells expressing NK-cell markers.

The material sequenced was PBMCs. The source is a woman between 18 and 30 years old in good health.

The CDR3 DNA sequence: TGTGCCAGCAGTTACGCTTCGGGAGCATCCGGGGAGCTGTTTTTT. Its protein product is CASSYASGASGELFF. The chain is built from TRBV6-5 and TRBJ2-2; TRBD2 is a possible D gene (6 bases). Germline CDR1 MNHEY, CDR2 SVGAGI. There are 15 residues in the CDR3. With 2 bases removed from V and 6 bases from J, the gap between germline ends came to 13 bases.

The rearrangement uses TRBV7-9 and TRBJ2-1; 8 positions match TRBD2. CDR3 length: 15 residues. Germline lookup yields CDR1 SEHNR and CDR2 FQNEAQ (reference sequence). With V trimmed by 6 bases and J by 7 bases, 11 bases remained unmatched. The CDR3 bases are TGTGCCAGCAGACTCTCCCCAGGACTAGCAAATGAGCAGTTCTTC. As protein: CASRLSPGLANEQFF.

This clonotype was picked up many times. CDR3 region: CASRRQGNGELFF. DNA for the CDR3: TGCGCCAGCAGAAGACAGGGAAACGGGGAGCTGTTTTTT. V and J are TRBV5-1 and TRBJ2-2; TRBD1 aligns across 7 bases. Losses at the gene ends were 5 bases for V and 7 bases for J; bases not matched to a gene: 5. CDR3 length: 13 amino acids. Germline values: CDR1 SGHRS, CDR2 YFSETQ.

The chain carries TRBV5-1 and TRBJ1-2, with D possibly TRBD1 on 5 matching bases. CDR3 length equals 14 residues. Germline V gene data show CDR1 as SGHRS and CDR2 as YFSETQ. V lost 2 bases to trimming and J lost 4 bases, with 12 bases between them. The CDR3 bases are TGCGCCAGCAGCTTACAGGAGTCTGGCTATGGCTACACCTTC. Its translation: CASSLQESGYGYTF. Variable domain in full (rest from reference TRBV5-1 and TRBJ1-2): KAGVTQTPRYLIKTRGQQVTLSCSPISGHRSVSWYQQTPGQGLQFLFEYFSETQRNKGNFPGRFSGRQFSNSRSEMNVSTLELGDSALYLCASSLQESGYGYTFGSGTRLTVV.

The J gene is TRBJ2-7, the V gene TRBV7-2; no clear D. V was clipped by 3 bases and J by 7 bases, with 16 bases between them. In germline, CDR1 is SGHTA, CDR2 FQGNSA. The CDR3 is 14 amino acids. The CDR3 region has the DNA TGTGCCAGCAGCTTGGAATGGGCGCCGTGGGAGCAGTACTTC. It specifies CASSLEWAPWEQYF.

CDR3 coding DNA: TGCAGTGCTCCTTCGATGGGGGAGCAGTTCTTC. As protein: CSAPSMGEQFF. The rearrangement uses TRBV20-1 and TRBJ2-1; D uncertain. Per germline, CDR1 DFQATT and CDR2 SNEGSKA (reference sequence). The CDR3 totals 11 residues. With 5 bases removed from V and 10 bases from J, the gap between germline ends came to 12 bases.

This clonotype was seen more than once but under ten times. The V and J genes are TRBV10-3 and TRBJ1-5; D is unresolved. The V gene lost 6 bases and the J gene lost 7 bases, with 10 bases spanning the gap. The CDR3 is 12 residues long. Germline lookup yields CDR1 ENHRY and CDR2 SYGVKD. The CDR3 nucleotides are TGTGCCATCAGAACGGAAGGACAGCCCCAGCATTTT. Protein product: CAIRTEGQPQHF.

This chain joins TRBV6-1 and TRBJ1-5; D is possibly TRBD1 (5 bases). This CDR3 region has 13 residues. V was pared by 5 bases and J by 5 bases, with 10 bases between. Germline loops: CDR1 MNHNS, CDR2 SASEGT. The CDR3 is CASSPQGHQPQHF. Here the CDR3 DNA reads TGTGCCAGCAGTCCTCAGGGTCATCAGCCCCAGCATTTT.

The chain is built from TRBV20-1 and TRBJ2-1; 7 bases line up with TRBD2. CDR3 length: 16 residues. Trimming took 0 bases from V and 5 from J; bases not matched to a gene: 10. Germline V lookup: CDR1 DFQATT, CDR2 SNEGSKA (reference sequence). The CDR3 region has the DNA TGCAGTGCTAGAGATCCCGGGGGAGCGGGGCACAATGAGCAGTTCTTC. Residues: CSARDPGGAGHNEQFF.

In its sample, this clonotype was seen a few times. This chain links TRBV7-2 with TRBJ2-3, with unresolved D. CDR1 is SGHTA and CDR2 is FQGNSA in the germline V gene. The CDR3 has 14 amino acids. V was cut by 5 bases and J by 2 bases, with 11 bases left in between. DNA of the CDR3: TGTGCCAGCAGCCACCGACATACCACAGATACGCAGTATTTT. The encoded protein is CASSHRHTTDTQYF.

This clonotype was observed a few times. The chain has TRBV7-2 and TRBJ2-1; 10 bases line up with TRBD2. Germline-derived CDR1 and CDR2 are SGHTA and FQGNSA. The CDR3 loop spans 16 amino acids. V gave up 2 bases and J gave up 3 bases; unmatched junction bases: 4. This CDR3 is CASSLSWTSGYNEQFF. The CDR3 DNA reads TGTGCCAGCAGCTTATCGTGGACTAGCGGCTACAATGAGCAGTTCTTC.

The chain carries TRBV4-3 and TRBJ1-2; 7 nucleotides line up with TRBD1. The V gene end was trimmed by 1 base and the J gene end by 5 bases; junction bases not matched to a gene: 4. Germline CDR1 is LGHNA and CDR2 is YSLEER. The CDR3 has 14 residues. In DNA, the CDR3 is TGCGCCAGCAGCCAAGCGGGCAGGGGGTATGGCTACACCTTC. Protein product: CASSQAGRGYGYTF.

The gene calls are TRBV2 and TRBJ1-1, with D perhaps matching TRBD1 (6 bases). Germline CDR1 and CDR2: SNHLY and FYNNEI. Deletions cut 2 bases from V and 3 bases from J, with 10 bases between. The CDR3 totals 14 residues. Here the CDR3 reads CASSEWKGDTEAFF. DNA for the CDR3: TGTGCCAGCAGTGAATGGAAGGGGGACACTGAAGCTTTCTTT.

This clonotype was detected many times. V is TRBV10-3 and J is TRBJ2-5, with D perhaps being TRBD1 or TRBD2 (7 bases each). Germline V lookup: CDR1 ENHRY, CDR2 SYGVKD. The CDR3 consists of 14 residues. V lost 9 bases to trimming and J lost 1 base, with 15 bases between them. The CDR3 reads CAIAGQTTQETQYF. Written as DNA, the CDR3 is TGTGCCATAGCGGGACAGACAACCCAAGAGACCCAGTACTTC.

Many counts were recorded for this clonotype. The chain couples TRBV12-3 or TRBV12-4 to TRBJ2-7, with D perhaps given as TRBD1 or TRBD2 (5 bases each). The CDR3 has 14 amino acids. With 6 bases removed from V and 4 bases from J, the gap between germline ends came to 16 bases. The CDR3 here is CASSQGRDLYEQYF. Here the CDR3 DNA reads TGTGCCAGCAGCCAGGGACGAGACCTTTACGAGCAGTACTTC.

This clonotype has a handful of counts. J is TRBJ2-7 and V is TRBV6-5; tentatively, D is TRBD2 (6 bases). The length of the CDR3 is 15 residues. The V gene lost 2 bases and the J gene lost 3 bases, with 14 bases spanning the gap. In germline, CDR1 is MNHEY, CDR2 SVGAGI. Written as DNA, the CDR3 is TGTGCCAGCAGTTACACCCCGGGACTGAGCTACGAGCAGTACTTC. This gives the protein CASSYTPGLSYEQYF.

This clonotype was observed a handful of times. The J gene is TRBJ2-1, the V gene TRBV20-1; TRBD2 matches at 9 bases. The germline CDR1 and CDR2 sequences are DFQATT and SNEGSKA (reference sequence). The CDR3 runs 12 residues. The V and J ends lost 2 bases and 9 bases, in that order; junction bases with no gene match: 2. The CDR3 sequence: CSARLAGSEQFF. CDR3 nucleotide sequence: TGCAGTGCTAGACTAGCGGGGAGTGAGCAGTTCTTC.